These 26 T cell receptor beta chains were all obtained from the same sample, sequenced in a study of blood T cell repertoires in COVID-19. The protocol was immunoSEQ multiplex PCR, while the TCRdb copy is restricted to in-frame clones and leaves out a portion. This sample has roughly 350,000 clones, with roughly 85% found just once. The sample taken for sequencing was peripheral blood. The receptors originated from a woman under 30 with acute or convalescent COVID-19.

This clone appeared once. The chain combines TRBV3-1 (or the pseudogene TRBV3-2) with TRBJ1-2; TRBD1 might be the D (6 bases). The ends were cut back, 3 bases at V and 6 bases at J, with 11 bases in the middle. The CDR3 has 13 amino acids. The germline CDR1 and CDR2 sequences are LGHDT and YNNKEL (reference sequence). CDR3 residues: CASSQGHLNGYTF. As DNA, the CDR3 is TGTGCCAGCAGCCAGGGACATTTGAATGGCTACACCTTC.

This sequence joins TRBV19 and TRBJ1-4; TRBD1 might be the D (5 bases). This CDR3 comprises 14 residues. V shed 6 bases and J shed 2 bases, with 10 bases lying between them. Germline V CDR1 and CDR2: LNHDA, SQIVND (reference sequence). CDR3 region: CASRGTETNEKLFF. CDR3 DNA sequence: TGTGCCAGTAGGGGGACTGAGACTAATGAAAAACTGTTTTTT.

V is TRBV15 and J is TRBJ1-4, with 11 bases matching TRBD1. The V segment lost 0 bases and the J segment 7 bases; nucleotides outside the gene matches: 4. Germline lookup yields CDR1 LNHNV and CDR2 YYDKDF (reference sequence). The CDR3 extends over 16 amino acids. CDR3 sequence reads: CATSRDPGTGGEKLFF. The DNA of the CDR3 is TGTGCCACCAGCAGAGACCCCGGGACAGGGGGTGAAAAACTGTTTTTT.

The V and J genes are TRBV20-1 and TRBJ2-7; D might be TRBD1 (5 bases). The length of the CDR3 is 11 residues. Germline values: CDR1 DFQATT, CDR2 SNEGSKA (reference sequence). Trimming pared 6 bases from V and 5 bases from J, leaving 11 bases between. This CDR3 is CSAPRRDEQYF. In nucleotides, the CDR3 is TGCAGTGCGCCCCGCAGGGACGAGCAGTACTTC.

The chain uses TRBV29-1 and TRBJ2-1, with TRBD1 matching over 9 bases. The CDR3 length is 13 residues. CDR1 and CDR2 (germline): SQVTM, ANQGSEA. V shed 7 bases, J shed 10 bases, and the junction held 11 bases outside the gene matches. CDR3 DNA sequence: TGCAGCGCCGCGGACAGGGGACTGGGGGAGCAGTTCTTC. Residues: CSAADRGLGEQFF.

This sequence joins TRBV28 and TRBJ2-3, with 12 bases that match TRBD2. V was pared by 5 bases and J by 1 base, with 10 bases of the junction left unmatched. Per the germline V gene, CDR1 is MDHEN and CDR2 is SYDVKM. There are 18 residues in the CDR3. This CDR3 is CASSHRALAGGRTDTQYF. The CDR3 DNA reads TGTGCCAGCAGTCACCGCGCTCTAGCGGGAGGGCGCACAGATACGCAGTATTTT.

The chain uses TRBV5-6 and TRBJ1-5, with TRBD1 matching 9 bases. This CDR3 contains 19 residues. The germline V gene encodes CDR1 SGHDT and CDR2 YYEEEE. J lost 8 bases, V lost 3 bases, and 21 bases had no gene match. CDR3 nucleotides: TGTGCCAGCAGCTCCCTTGGTGGGTCGGGACAGGGCCCCGATAAGCCCCAGCATTTT. This encodes CASSSLGGSGQGPDKPQHF.

This clone has just one count. The chain uses TRBV9 and TRBJ2-2; D is perhaps TRBD2 (7 bases). Germline-derived CDR1 and CDR2 are SGDLS and YYNGEE. The CDR3 is 16 amino acids. The V gene lost 4 bases and the J gene lost 0 bases, with 13 bases spanning the gap. The CDR3: CASSPTGRANTGELFF. The DNA for the CDR3 is TGTGCCAGCAGCCCAACAGGGAGGGCGAACACCGGGGAGCTGTTTTTT.

CDR3 nucleotides: TGTGCCAGCAGCAAAGCGGGGACTGTCGGGGAGGCCCAGTACTTC. Translation: CASSKAGTVGEAQYF. The chain uses TRBV21-1 and TRBJ2-5; the DNA was not used to check the table's D call, TRBD2. TRBV21-1 is a known pseudogene. This CDR3 has 15 residues.

The chain combines TRBV19 with TRBJ2-5, with D possibly being TRBD2 (6 bases). Germline loops: CDR1 LNHDA, CDR2 SQIVND (reference sequence). Trimming took off 5 bases at V and 5 bases at J, with 18 bases between the two ends. The CDR3 runs 15 residues. The CDR3 bases are TGTGCCAGTAGTGCAACCTGGACTATAGGGGAGACCCAGTACTTC. Translation gives CASSATWTIGETQYF.

The chain carries TRBV28 and TRBJ2-5; 9 nucleotides match TRBD1. The V and J ends lost 3 bases and 4 bases, in that order; junction bases with no gene match: 3. CDR1 and CDR2 from the germline V gene are MDHEN and SYDVKM. The CDR3 has 14 residues. CDR3 in amino acids: CASSFRGQGETQYF. As DNA, the CDR3 is TGTGCCAGCAGTTTCCGGGGACAGGGAGAGACCCAGTACTTC.

The chain uses TRBV5-5 and TRBJ1-1; D might be TRBD1 (5 bases). The CDR3 is 15 amino acids. Germline V CDR1 and CDR2: SGHKS, YYEKEE (reference sequence). V was cut by 3 bases and J by 0 bases, with 12 bases left in between. Here the CDR3 reads CASSWGDIVNTEAFF. CDR3 nucleotide sequence: TGTGCCAGCAGCTGGGGGGATATAGTGAACACTGAAGCTTTCTTT.

This chain joins TRBV5-8 and TRBJ1-2, with 10 nucleotides matching TRBD1. This CDR3 region has 15 residues. Germline V CDR1 and CDR2: SGHTS, YDEGEE. The ends lost 2 bases at V and 6 bases at J; junction bases unmatched: 7. CDR3 in DNA: TGTGCCAGCAGCTTTTGGGACAGGGGATCGGATGGCTACACCTTC. Translating gives CASSFWDRGSDGYTF. The full variable domain, completed using reference TRBV5-8 and TRBJ1-2, is EAGVTQSPTHLIKTRGQQATLRCSPISGHTSVYWYQQALGLGLQFLLWYDEGEERNRGNFPPRFSGRQFPNYSSELNVNALELEDSALYLCASSFWDRGSDGYTFGSGTRLTVV.

The rearrangement links TRBV24-1 to TRBJ2-1; D perhaps matches TRBD1 (6 bases). The V gene's germline CDR1 is KGHDR and CDR2 SFDVKD. The V and J ends lost 5 bases and 1 base respectively, with 17 bases between them. This CDR3 has 17 residues. CDR3 residues: CATSAPPGQGSYNEQFF. In nucleotides, the CDR3 is TGTGCCACCAGTGCTCCCCCCGGGCAGGGGTCCTACAATGAGCAGTTCTTC.

The chain joins TRBV30 to TRBJ2-1, with 7 bases matching TRBD1. V lost 0 bases, J lost 9 bases, and 11 bases stayed unmatched. Germline CDR1 is GTSNPN and CDR2 is SVGIG (reference sequence). The CDR3 is made up of 15 amino acids. CDR3 nucleotide sequence: TGTGCCTGGAGTGTACGAGGACAGGTATCGGCTGAGCAGTTCTTC. This sequence encodes CAWSVRGQVSAEQFF.

The chain recombines TRBV5-8 with TRBJ1-2; D gene ambiguous. The CDR3 spans 15 residues. From germline, CDR1 is SGHTS and CDR2 YDEGEE. Trimming left V 1 base short and J 1 base short, with 11 bases between. The CDR3 sequence: CASSLWAAFNYGYTF. The CDR3 nucleotides read TGTGCCAGCAGCTTGTGGGCAGCTTTTAACTATGGCTACACCTTC.

The genes are TRBV2 and TRBJ1-2; 7 positions agree with TRBD1. The germline V gene has CDR1 SNHLY and CDR2 FYNNEI. CDR3 length: 15 amino acids. J gave up 7 bases and V 8 bases, and 16 bases lay outside the gene matches. The CDR3 region has the DNA TGTGCCAGCTGCCAGACCCCAGACAGGGCAACTGGCTACACCTTC. This codes for CASCQTPDRATGYTF.

The CDR3 loop reads CASSLLPTGSGPEAFF. The CDR3 DNA is TGCGCCAGCAGCCTCCTACCGACAGGGTCGGGTCCTGAAGCTTTCTTT. This sequence joins TRBV5-1 and TRBJ1-1; 7 bases are a match to TRBD1. Germline V gene lookup returns CDR1 SGHRS and CDR2 YFSETQ. The CDR3 length is 16 residues. After removal of 4 bases from V and 6 bases from J, the junction contained 15 bases not matched to a gene.

This clone was detected a few times. The chain employs TRBV3-1 (or the pseudogene TRBV3-2) and TRBJ1-2, with 7 bases lining up with TRBD1. Germline V gene sequence: CDR1 LGHDT, CDR2 YNNKEL (reference sequence). The CDR3 runs to 14 residues. The trim removed 4 bases at V and 0 bases at J, leaving 2 bases unmatched. The CDR3 DNA is TGTGCCAGCAGCCTCCAGGGGGCTAACTATGGCTACACCTTC. Its protein product is CASSLQGANYGYTF.

Note on this clone: With a much larger clone just one base away, this may be a read error. The chain links TRBV28 to TRBJ1-2; possibly TRBD1 for D (5 bases). The V end was cut by 5 bases, the J end by 5 bases, with 6 bases between. Germline V gives CDR1 MDHEN, CDR2 SYDVKM. This CDR3 has 11 amino acids. The CDR3 spells CASSAGYGYTF. The CDR3 DNA reads as TGTGCCAGCAGTGCAGGGTATGGCTACACCTTC.

This chain uses TRBV12-2 with TRBJ1-2. TRBV12-2 is recorded as a pseudogene. The CDR3 extends over 15 amino acids. This CDR3 reads CASRLVTGANYGYTF. CDR3 in DNA: TGTGCAAGTCGCTTAGTAACCGGAGCTAACTATGGCTACACCTTC.

V usage is TRBV5-1 and J usage is TRBJ1-6; D not resolved. V lost 8 bases, J lost 7 bases, and 13 bases lay in between. CDR1 and CDR2 (germline): SGHRS, YFSETQ. This CDR3 is 13 amino acids long. The chain's CDR3 is CASRRAYNSPLHF. The CDR3 region has the DNA TGCGCCAGTAGGCGGGCATACAATTCACCCCTCCACTTT.

The CDR3 nucleotides are TGCGCCAGCAGCTTGGCCGGTGGCTACAGGGGGCCATCGACAGATACGCAGTATTTT. Its translation: CASSLAGGYRGPSTDTQYF. The rearrangement links TRBV5-1 to TRBJ2-3; the match to TRBD1 covers 9 bases. Germline values: CDR1 SGHRS, CDR2 YFSETQ. The CDR3 is 19 amino acids. V lost 0 bases and J lost 3; bases outside the gene matches: 14.

The chain links TRBV7-9 to TRBJ1-4; possible D gene TRBD1, 6 bases. Germline V lookup: CDR1 SEHNR, CDR2 FQNEAQ (reference sequence). V lost 5 bases, J lost 4 bases, and 11 bases lay in between. The CDR3 runs to 14 residues. CDR3 sequence (DNA): TGTGCCAGCAGCCTTGGACAGATTAATGAAAAACTGTTTTTT. Translation gives CASSLGQINEKLFF. The full variable domain, completed using reference TRBV7-9 and TRBJ1-4, is DTGVSQNPRHKITKRGQNVTFRCDPISEHNRLYWYRQTLGQGPEFLTYFQNEAQLEKSRLLSDRFSAERPKGSFSTLEIQRTEQGDSAMYLCASSLGQINEKLFFGSGTQLSVL.

CDR3 in amino acids: CASSQERRTVYNSPLHF. As DNA, the CDR3 is TGTGCCAGCAGCCAAGAAAGGAGGACAGTTTATAATTCACCCCTCCACTTT. The J gene is TRBJ1-6, the V gene TRBV3-1 (or the pseudogene TRBV3-2), with TRBD1 as a possible D gene (6 bases). This CDR3 comprises 17 residues. V dropped 0 bases and J dropped 4 bases, with 13 bases sitting between them. Germline CDR1 LGHDT, CDR2 YNNKEL (reference sequence).

The rearrangement uses TRBV5-1 and TRBJ1-1; D may be TRBD1 (5 bases). This CDR3 contains 13 residues. CDR1 and CDR2 (germline): SGHRS, YFSETQ. Trimming cost V 2 bases and J 11 bases, with 16 bases left between them. Written as DNA, the CDR3 is TGCGCCAGCAGCTTAAAGGCCAGGGAGGACGCTTTCTTT. Residues: CASSLKAREDAFF.